The 11 T cell receptor beta chains below were found in one sample sequenced in a study of beta chain features in type 1 diabetes. All of the isolated RNA was reverse transcribed, so expressed TCRB transcripts were sequenced. Repertoires were generated with immunoSEQ multiplex PCR, while TCRdb's copy carries only in-frame clones and drops some. Of 900,000 or so clones in the sample, 15% to 20% were seen once. Sample: naive CD4+ T cells from blood. The receptors originated from a young woman in good health.

CDR3 loop: CASSQQLAGHNEQFF. In nucleotides, the CDR3 is TGTGCCAGCAGCCAACAACTAGCGGGCCACAATGAGCAGTTCTTC. This sequence joins TRBV7-2 and TRBJ2-1, with 9 bases identical to TRBD2. CDR1 and CDR2 (germline): SGHTA, FQGNSA. The junction had 7 bases not matched to a gene; V was cut back by 5 bases and J by 5 bases. There are 15 residues in the CDR3.

The chain combines TRBV11-2 with TRBJ2-7, with TRBD2 identical over 10 bases. Per germline, CDR1 SGHAT and CDR2 FQNNGV. This CDR3 is 16 amino acids long. The V and J ends lost 1 base and 4 bases, in that order; junction bases with no gene match: 7. The CDR3 loop reads CASSLGSTSGRYEQYF. In DNA, the CDR3 is TGTGCCAGCAGCTTAGGTTCGACTAGCGGGCGTTACGAGCAGTACTTC. The full variable domain, its missing parts supplied by reference TRBV11-2 and TRBJ2-7, is EAGVAQSPRYKIIEKRQSVAFWCNPISGHATLYWYQQILGQGPKLLIQFQNNGVVDDSQLPKDRFSAERLKGVDSTLKIQPAKLEDSAVYLCASSLGSTSGRYEQYFGPGTRLTVT.

This clone was found a few times. The chain joins TRBV25-1 to TRBJ2-2, with 9 bases fitting TRBD2. With V trimmed by 6 bases and J by 5 bases, 1 base remained unmatched. Per the germline V gene, CDR1 is MGHDK and CDR2 is SYGVNS. The CDR3 is made up of 13 amino acids. As DNA, the CDR3 is TGTGCCAGCAGCCTAGCGGGAACCGGGGAGCTGTTTTTT. It codes for CASSLAGTGELFF.

This clone was seen more than once but under ten times. The chain combines TRBV7-9 with TRBJ1-1, with D uncertain. V lost 1 base to trimming and J lost 5 bases, with 8 bases between them. The CDR3 has 13 residues. Germline V lookup: CDR1 SEHNR, CDR2 FQNEAQ (reference sequence). The CDR3 sequence is CASSLEGLTEAFF. The DNA of the CDR3 is TGTGCCAGCAGCTTAGAAGGGTTGACTGAAGCTTTCTTT.

This clone was detected only a few times. This chain links TRBV27 with TRBJ2-1; D may be TRBD1 (5 bases). Germline CDR1 is MNHEY and CDR2 is SMNVEV (reference sequence). This CDR3 has 13 residues. The V end was cut by 6 bases, the J end by 5 bases, with 11 bases between. CDR3 nucleotide sequence: TGTGCCAGCAGCCTGACAGTGAACAATGAGCAGTTCTTC. As protein: CASSLTVNNEQFF.

The chain is built from TRBV6-5 and TRBJ2-7; possibly TRBD2 for D (5 bases). The V gene lost 2 bases and the J gene lost 1 base, with 9 bases spanning the gap. There are 14 residues in the CDR3. Germline V lookup: CDR1 MNHEY, CDR2 SVGAGI. CDR3 residues: CASSYAPGSYEQYF. CDR3 DNA sequence: TGTGCCAGCAGTTACGCACCGGGGTCCTACGAGCAGTACTTC.

J is TRBJ2-5 and V is TRBV2; a possible D gene is TRBD2 (6 bases). The V gene's germline CDR1 is SNHLY and CDR2 FYNNEI. The CDR3 spans 14 residues. Trimming shortened V by 7 bases and J by 1 base, and 13 bases separated the two germline ends. The CDR3 is CASKGTRAQETQYF. For the CDR3, the DNA is TGTGCCAGCAAGGGGACTCGAGCCCAAGAGACCCAGTACTTC.

This clone was recorded a few times. V is TRBV5-1 and J is TRBJ1-1; D is uncertain. The CDR3 has 16 amino acids. CDR1 and CDR2 from the germline V gene are SGHRS and YFSETQ. V lost 4 bases and J 5 bases, leaving 21 bases between the germline ends. The DNA of the CDR3 is TGCGCCAGCAGCCCGAATGGCTACCTGATGGGGACTGAAGCTTTCTTT. Its protein product is CASSPNGYLMGTEAFF.

This clone was seen a handful of times. The chain is built from TRBV11-2 and TRBJ2-1; TRBD1 matches 10 bases. The germline V gene encodes CDR1 SGHAT and CDR2 FQNNGV. J lost 1 base, V lost 6 bases, and 0 bases had no gene match. This CDR3 region has 14 residues. CDR3 amino acids: CASRGQGSYNEQFF. CDR3 DNA: TGTGCCAGCAGGGGACAGGGGTCCTACAATGAGCAGTTCTTC.

The chain combines TRBV28 with TRBJ2-1, with 10 bases that match TRBD2. The CDR3 loop spans 16 amino acids. V dropped 1 base and J dropped 3; count of bases not matched to a gene: 3. The germline gives CDR1 MDHEN, CDR2 SYDVKM. The CDR3 region has the DNA TGTGCCAGCAGTTTATCCGGACTAGCGGACTACAATGAGCAGTTCTTC. Encoded protein: CASSLSGLADYNEQFF.

This clone was counted a few times. The chain combines TRBV5-1 with TRBJ2-5, with 14 positions matching TRBD2. The V and J ends lost 3 bases and 0 bases, in that order; junction bases with no gene match: 19. This CDR3 comprises 22 residues. The germline V gene has CDR1 SGHRS and CDR2 YFSETQ. In DNA, the CDR3 is TGCGCCAGCAGCTGGACAAAGGTCGGGGGGACTAGCGGGAGTAGGTACCAAGAGACCCAGTACTTC. It is translated as CASSWTKVGGTSGSRYQETQYF.